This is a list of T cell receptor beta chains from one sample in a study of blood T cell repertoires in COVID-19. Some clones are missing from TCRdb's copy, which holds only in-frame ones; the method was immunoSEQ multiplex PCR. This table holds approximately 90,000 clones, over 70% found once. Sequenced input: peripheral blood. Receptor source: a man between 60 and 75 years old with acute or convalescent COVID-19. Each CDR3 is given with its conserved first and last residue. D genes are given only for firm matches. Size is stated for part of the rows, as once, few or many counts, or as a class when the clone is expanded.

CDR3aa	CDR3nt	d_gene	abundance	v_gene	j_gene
CASSSVLTGLSGNEQFF	TGTGCCAGCTCATCGGTCCTTACAGGGTTATCTGGCAATGAGCAGTTCTTC	.	once	TRBV18	TRBJ2-1
CASSLSDLSYEQYF	TGTGCCAGCAGTTTAAGCGACCTGAGCTACGAGCAGTACTTC	.	.	TRBV27	TRBJ2-7
CASSPSGSSGANVLTF	TGTGCCAGCTCACCCAGCGGGAGCTCTGGGGCCAACGTCCTGACTTTC	TRBD2	.	TRBV18	TRBJ2-6
CASSQVADSNIQYF	TGTGCCAGCAGCCAAGTGGCGGACAGTAACATTCAGTACTTC	.	.	TRBV4-2	TRBJ2-4
CASSRRTDDTFTYEQYF	TGCGCCAGCAGCCGCCGGACAGACGACACCTTTACCTACGAGCAGTACTTC	.	.	TRBV5-1	TRBJ2-7
CASSLFLGQTYEQYF	TGTGCCAGCAGCTTATTCTTGGGACAGACCTACGAGCAGTACTTC	TRBD1	.	TRBV7-9	TRBJ2-7
CASSDRAAGGYNEQFF	TGTGCCAGCAGTGACAGGGCAGCGGGAGGGTACAATGAGCAGTTCTTC	TRBD2	few	TRBV6-4	TRBJ2-1
CASSLEGAGNQPQHF	TGTGCCAGCAGCTTAGAGGGGGCGGGCAATCAGCCCCAGCATTTT	.	.	TRBV11-2	TRBJ1-5
CASTSTGGVAFF	TGTGCCAGCACCTCAACTGGAGGGGTAGCTTTCTTT	.	.	TRBV6-5	TRBJ1-1
CASSPLAGVAGELFF	TGTGCCAGCAGCCCCTTAGCGGGCGTCGCCGGGGAGCTGTTTTTT	TRBD2	.	TRBV7-6	TRBJ2-2
CASSPPGQGAGVYGYTF	TGTGCCAGCAGCCCACCGGGACAGGGGGCGGGGGTCTATGGCTACACCTTC	TRBD1	.	TRBV28	TRBJ1-2
CASSAPTGNYGYTF	TGTGCCAGCAGCGCGCCGACAGGGAACTATGGCTACACCTTC	TRBD1	.	TRBV5-4	TRBJ1-2
CASSPPETRTYEQYF	TGTGCCAGCTCACCACCAGAGACACGAACCTACGAGCAGTACTTC	.	.	TRBV18	TRBJ2-7
CASSQGRLQGRDGNTIYF	TGCGCCAGCAGCCAAGGTCGACTCCAGGGTCGAGATGGAAACACCATATATTTT	.	.	TRBV4-1	TRBJ1-3
CASTNSGQGYNEQFF	TGTGCCAGCACCAACTCCGGACAGGGCTACAATGAGCAGTTCTTC	TRBD1	.	TRBV7-9	TRBJ2-1
CASTVGGNTGELFF	TGTGCCAGCACGGTGGGGGGGAACACCGGGGAGCTGTTTTTT	.	.	TRBV25-1	TRBJ2-2
CASSQVYGVIYNEQFF	TGTGCCAGCAGCCAAGTATACGGGGTCATATACAATGAGCAGTTCTTC	.	.	TRBV14	TRBJ2-1
CASSVRENYGYTF	TGTGCCAGCAGCGTCAGGGAAAACTATGGCTACACCTTC	.	.	TRBV2	TRBJ1-2
CAWDLGLINEQFF	TGTGCCTGGGACCTGGGACTTATCAATGAGCAGTTCTTC	.	.	TRBV30	TRBJ2-1
CASSYSTGSYEQYF	TGCGCCAGCAGCTACTCGACAGGGTCCTACGAGCAGTACTTC	TRBD1	.	TRBV4-3	TRBJ2-7
CASRGLAPTEQFF	TGTGCCAGCAGAGGGCTAGCGCCGACTGAGCAGTTCTTC	.	once	TRBV2	TRBJ2-1
CASSGGDRGSQETQYF	TGTGCCAGCAGCGGGGGTGACCGCGGGAGCCAAGAGACCCAGTACTTC	TRBD2	.	TRBV9	TRBJ2-5
CASSLGRWEGLHEQFF	TGCGCCAGCAGCTTGGGGAGGTGGGAGGGCCTTCATGAGCAGTTCTTC	TRBD2	.	TRBV5-1	TRBJ2-1
CASSPGVAGEPQHF	TGTGCCAGTAGTCCGGGGGTTGCGGGGGAGCCCCAGCATTTT	.	.	TRBV19	TRBJ1-5
CASSSTSGGTTDTQYF	TGTGCCAGCAGCTCCACTAGCGGGGGAACCACAGATACGCAGTATTTT	TRBD2	.	TRBV6-6	TRBJ2-3
CASSQRPGQMNTEAFF	TGTGCCAGCAGCCAACGGCCCGGACAGATGAACACTGAAGCTTTCTTT	.	.	TRBV7-2	TRBJ1-1
CASNAGKITEAFF	TGTGCCAGTAACGCAGGGAAAATTACTGAAGCTTTCTTT	.	once	TRBV19	TRBJ1-1
CASSWQGGGTEKLFF	TGTGCCAGCAGCTGGCAAGGCGGGGGAACTGAAAAACTGTTTTTT	.	few	TRBV7-9	TRBJ1-4
CASFLEGGSYEQYF	TGTGCCAGCTTCTTAGAGGGAGGTTCCTACGAGCAGTACTTC	.	few	TRBV6-5	TRBJ2-7
CASSPPVGQGAQPQHF	TGTGCCAGTAGTCCTCCCGTTGGACAGGGCGCTCAGCCCCAGCATTTT	TRBD1	.	TRBV19	TRBJ1-5
CASSSLGGSLVKREQYF	TGTGCCAGCAGCTCACTGGGCGGGTCGTTAGTGAAGAGGGAGCAGTACTTC	.	.	TRBV27	TRBJ2-7
CASSEASGVPREQFF	TGCGCCAGCAGTGAAGCGAGCGGGGTCCCTCGTGAGCAGTTCTTC	TRBD2	few	TRBV10-2	TRBJ2-1
CASSLPSTGATEAFF	TGCGCCAGCAGCTTGCCCTCAACAGGGGCCACTGAAGCTTTCTTT	TRBD1	once	TRBV5-1	TRBJ1-1
CASSGQGGRGELFF	TGTGCTAGCAGCGGACAGGGCGGACGGGGGGAGCTGTTTTTT	TRBD1	.	TRBV7-7	TRBJ2-2
CASSFTGTIQETQYF	TGTGCCAGCAGCTTTACGGGAACGATCCAAGAGACCCAGTACTTC	.	.	TRBV7-6	TRBJ2-5
CAWSIGTGKSYGYTF	TGTGCCTGGAGTATCGGGACAGGGAAGAGCTATGGCTACACCTTC	TRBD1	.	TRBV30	TRBJ1-2
CASSQGRGPNEQFF	TGCGCCAGCAGCCAAGGGAGGGGGCCCAATGAGCAGTTCTTC	.	.	TRBV4-3	TRBJ2-1